This TCR beta chain derives from a study of T-cell memory formation after mild COVID-19 (dated by TCRdb to about 2021). In the study overall: TCR sequence clusters from the two donors were largely donor specific. In two donors, T-cell clones that expanded and contracted after mild COVID-19 were followed by sequencing TCRalpha and TCRbeta repertoires longitudinally. Two young, previously healthy adult volunteers made up the cohort, one male and one female. The paper as a whole reports these results and caveats: SARS-CoV-2 specificity of the second-wave clones peaking on day 37 was not confirmed. Contracting CD4+ clones turned up mainly in the CM and EM memory subsets, whereas EMRA was where CD8+ clones were enriched. Only a couple of mild cases were covered in the study, and larger cohorts including severe cases with pre-infection samples were considered necessary. Some responding clones were detected in pre-infection memory, which suggested that pre-existing cross-reactive memory T cells had joined the SARS-CoV-2 response. Balanced CD4/CD8 phenotypes were observed for clones contracting from day 15 to 85, whereas a bias towards CD4+ was observed for a second wave of clones expanding from day 15 to 37.

PBMCs were isolated by Ficoll-Paque density gradient centrifugation. Inclusive of the bounding cysteine and phenylalanine, the CDR3 is 14 residues long. Only the CDR3 portion is preserved as DNA: 42 bases, with reading frame beginning at the first base. V is cut by 0 bases and J by 5 bases, and the space between the germline ends is 10 bases. Based on the germline V gene, the CDR1 and CDR2 sequences are LGHNA and YNFKEQ. This clonotype was counted between two and nine times. Its antigen has not been determined. No per-base quality is available; no much larger clone lies one base away. The data were produced on an Illumina NovaSeq 6000. Using 5'RACE with constant-segment primers, TCRalpha and TCRbeta cDNA libraries were constructed, with sample barcodes and unique molecular identifiers added in the process. Trizol reagent was used to extract RNA from every sample. Libraries were amplified in two PCR steps, with a second sample barcode and Illumina TruSeq adapters added in the second step. Sequencing of the libraries was done on an Illumina NovaSeq, producing 2 x 150 bp paired-end reads. The source study handled its data this way. Demultiplexing of reads and collapsing into UMI-guided consensus sequences were performed with migec v1.2.7. Using mixcr v2.1.11, UMI consensuses were aligned to TRA and TRB V and J templates and then assembled into clonotypes. Expanded or contracted clonotypes were those called significant by both edgeR and NoisET, with noise models trained on biological replicates. For edgeR calls, the cutoffs were a false discovery rate-adjusted p below 0.01 and a log2 fold-change threshold of 1. As an exploratory analysis of dynamics, PCA with hierarchical clustering was applied to max-normalized trajectories of the 1000 most abundant clonotypes. The CD4 or CD8 phenotype of responding clones was assigned using the separately sequenced CD4+ and CD8+ repertoires. The raw public data were reprocessed by TCRdb itself: fastp quality trimming at Q25, MiXCR clonotype calling, in-frame beta chains only. Rows are unified per CDR3 protein, each entry keeping the most common DNA and genes. TCRdb's processing, not the authors', yielded these V and J calls. Here the sample has about 340,000 distinct CDR3 sequences; more than 15% occur a single time. The ten largest clones add up to 20% to 25% of the sample.

Recombination linked TRBV4-2 to TRBJ2-5; no D gene can be assigned with confidence. The TCR originated in a man aged 18-30 years who had mild COVID-19 (a few samples of this study predate the infection). The sample titles of this study are shuffled in the database, so cell type and time point are left out; the donor was told from shared clones. The sample was PBMCs or a T cell subset sorted from them (not recorded which). The DNA reads as follows: TGTGCCAGCAGCCAAGAAGGGTCCGGGGAGACCCAGTACTTC. Its protein reads: CASSQEGSGETQYF.